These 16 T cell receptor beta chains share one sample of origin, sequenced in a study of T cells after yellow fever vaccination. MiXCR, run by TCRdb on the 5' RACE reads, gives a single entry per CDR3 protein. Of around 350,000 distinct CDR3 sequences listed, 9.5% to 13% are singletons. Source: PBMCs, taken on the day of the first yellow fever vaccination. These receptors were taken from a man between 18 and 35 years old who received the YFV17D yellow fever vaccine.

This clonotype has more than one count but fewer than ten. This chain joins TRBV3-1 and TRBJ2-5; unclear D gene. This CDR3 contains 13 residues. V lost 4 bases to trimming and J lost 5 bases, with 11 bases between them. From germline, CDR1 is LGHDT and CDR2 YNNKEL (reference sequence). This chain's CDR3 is CASSPPSGETQYF. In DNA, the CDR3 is TGTGCCAGCAGCCCTCCCTCGGGCGAGACCCAGTACTTC.

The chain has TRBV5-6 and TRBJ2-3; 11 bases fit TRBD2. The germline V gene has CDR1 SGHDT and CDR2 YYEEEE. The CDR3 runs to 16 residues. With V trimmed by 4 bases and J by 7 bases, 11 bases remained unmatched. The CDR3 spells CASSETSGEPGNTQYF. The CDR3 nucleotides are TGTGCCAGCAGCGAGACTAGCGGGGAACCTGGGAATACGCAGTATTTT. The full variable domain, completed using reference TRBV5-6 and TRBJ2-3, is DAGVTQSPTHLIKTRGQQVTLRCSPKSGHDTVSWYQQALGQGPQFIFQYYEEEERQRGNFPDRFSGHQFPNYSSELNVNALLLGDSALYLCASSETSGEPGNTQYFGPGTRLTVL.

DNA of the CDR3: TGCGCCAGCAGCTTGGGTGGCCTCCTGAGATCTGGAAACACCATATATTTT. It is translated as CASSLGGLLRSGNTIYF. V gene TRBV5-1 combines with J gene TRBJ1-3; D gene unclear. Per the germline V gene, CDR1 is SGHRS and CDR2 is YFSETQ. Trimming took 0 bases from V and 1 from J, leaving 14 bases between them. CDR3 length: 17 amino acids.

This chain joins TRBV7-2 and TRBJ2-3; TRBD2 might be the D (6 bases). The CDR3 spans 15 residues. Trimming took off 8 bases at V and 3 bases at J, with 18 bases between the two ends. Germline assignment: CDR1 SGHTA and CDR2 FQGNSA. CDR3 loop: CASEVGASVTDTQYF. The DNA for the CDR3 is TGTGCCAGCGAGGTCGGAGCTAGCGTGACAGATACGCAGTATTTT.

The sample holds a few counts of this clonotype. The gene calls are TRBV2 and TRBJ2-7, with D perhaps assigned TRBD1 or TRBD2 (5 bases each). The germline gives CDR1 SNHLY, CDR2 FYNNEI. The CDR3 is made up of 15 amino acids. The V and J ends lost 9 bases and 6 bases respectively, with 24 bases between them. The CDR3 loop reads CAREEPGRRASEQYF. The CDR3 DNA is TGTGCCAGGGAAGAGCCGGGACGCCGAGCGTCCGAGCAGTACTTC.

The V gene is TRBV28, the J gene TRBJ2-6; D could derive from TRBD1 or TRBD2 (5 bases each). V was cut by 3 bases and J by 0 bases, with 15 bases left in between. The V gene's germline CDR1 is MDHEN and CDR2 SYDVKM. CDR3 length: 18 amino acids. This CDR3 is CASSFTGPSLSGANVLTF. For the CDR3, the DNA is TGTGCCAGCAGTTTTACGGGGCCCTCTCTCTCTGGGGCCAACGTCCTGACTTTC.

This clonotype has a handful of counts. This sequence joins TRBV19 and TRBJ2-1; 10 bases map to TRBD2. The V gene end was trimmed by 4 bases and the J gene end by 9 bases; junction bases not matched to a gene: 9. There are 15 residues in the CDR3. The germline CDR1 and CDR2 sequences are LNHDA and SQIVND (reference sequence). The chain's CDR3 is CASSTQRGGKSEQFF. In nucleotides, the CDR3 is TGTGCCAGTAGTACTCAGCGGGGGGGGAAGAGTGAGCAGTTCTTC.

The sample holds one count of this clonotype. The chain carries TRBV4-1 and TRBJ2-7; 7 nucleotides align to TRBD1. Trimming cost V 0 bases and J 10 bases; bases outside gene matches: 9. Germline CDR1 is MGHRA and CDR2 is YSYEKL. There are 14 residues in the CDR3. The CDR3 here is CASSQDVGTVDQYV. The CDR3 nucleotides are TGCGCCAGCAGCCAAGATGTAGGGACAGTCGACCAGTACGTC.

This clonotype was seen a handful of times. The CDR3 region is CASSGLAGGLEQFF. CDR3 bases: TGTGCCAGCAGCGGACTAGCGGGGGGGCTGGAGCAGTTCTTC. The rearrangement links TRBV6-2 or TRBV6-3 to TRBJ2-1, with 15 bases fitting TRBD2. Germline V gene lookup returns CDR1 MNHEY and CDR2 SVGEGT. The CDR3 loop spans 14 amino acids. V was clipped by 6 bases and J by 10 bases; unmatched bases: 4.

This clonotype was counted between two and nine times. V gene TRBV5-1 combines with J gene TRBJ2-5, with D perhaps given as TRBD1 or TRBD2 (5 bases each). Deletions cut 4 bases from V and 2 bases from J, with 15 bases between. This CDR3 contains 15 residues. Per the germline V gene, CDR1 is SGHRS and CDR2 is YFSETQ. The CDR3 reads CASSRTVGPQETQYF. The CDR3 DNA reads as TGCGCCAGCAGCCGGACTGTGGGACCACAAGAGACCCAGTACTTC.

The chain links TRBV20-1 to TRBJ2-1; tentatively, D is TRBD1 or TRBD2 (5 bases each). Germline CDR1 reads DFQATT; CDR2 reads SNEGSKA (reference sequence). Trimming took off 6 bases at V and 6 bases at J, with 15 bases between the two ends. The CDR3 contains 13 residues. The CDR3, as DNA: TGCAGTGCCGAGATGGGGGTCGGCAATGAGCAGTTCTTC. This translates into CSAEMGVGNEQFF.

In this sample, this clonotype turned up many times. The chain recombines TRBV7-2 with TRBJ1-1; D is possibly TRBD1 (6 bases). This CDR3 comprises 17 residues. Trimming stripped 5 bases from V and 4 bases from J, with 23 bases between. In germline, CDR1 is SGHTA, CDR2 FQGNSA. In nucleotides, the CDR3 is TGTGCCAGCAGCCTACTAATATGGGGGGGCGCGGGCACTGAAGCTTTCTTT. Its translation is CASSLLIWGGAGTEAFF.

Here the CDR3 DNA reads TGCAGCGCTAAGAGCTCTGGGGCCAACGTCCTGACTTTC. Amino acids: CSAKSSGANVLTF. The chain employs TRBV29-1 and TRBJ2-6; D uncertain. The CDR3 covers 13 residues. Germline assignment: CDR1 SQVTM and CDR2 ANQGSEA. The V end lost 7 bases, the J end lost 0 bases, and 7 bases lay between the germline ends.

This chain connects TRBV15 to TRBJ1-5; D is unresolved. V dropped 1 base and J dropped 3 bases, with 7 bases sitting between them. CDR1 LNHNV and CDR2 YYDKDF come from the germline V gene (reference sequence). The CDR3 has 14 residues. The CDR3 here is CATSRGGNNQPQHF. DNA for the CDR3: TGTGCCACCAGCAGAGGGGGAAACAATCAGCCCCAGCATTTT.

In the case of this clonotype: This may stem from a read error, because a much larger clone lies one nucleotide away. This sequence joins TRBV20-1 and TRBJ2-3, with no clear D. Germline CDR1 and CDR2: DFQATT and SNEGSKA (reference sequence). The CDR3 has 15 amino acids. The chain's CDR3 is CNARVRASGTDTQYF. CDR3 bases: TGCAATGCTAGAGTCCGGGCGAGTGGGACAGATACGCAGTATTTT.

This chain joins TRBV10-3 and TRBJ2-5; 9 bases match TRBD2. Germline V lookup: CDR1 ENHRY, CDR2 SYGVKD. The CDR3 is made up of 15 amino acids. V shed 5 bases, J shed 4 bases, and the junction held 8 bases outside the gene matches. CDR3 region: CAISTAGGSGETQYF. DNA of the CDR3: TGTGCCATCAGTACTGCGGGGGGGTCGGGAGAGACCCAGTACTTC.